This TCR beta chain comes out of a study of control samples from healthy donors and cancer patients. This CDR3 has 15 amino acids. With 5 bases clipped from V and 5 bases from J, the junction kept 8 bases outside the gene matches. Germline values: CDR1 SGHAT, CDR2 FQNNGV. TCRdb's copy holds only in-frame clones and misses some; the assay was immunoSEQ multiplex PCR. The table lists about 190,000 clones, with about 2.2% in the top ten. This chain links TRBV11-2 with TRBJ2-1; 8 bases line up with TRBD2. The origin of this receptor is a woman aged 25-40 years in good health. Sequenced input: blood. CDR3 in DNA: TGTGCCAGCAGCCACGCCGGCGGGGGGAACAATGAGCAGTTCTTC. Translated: CASSHAGGGNNEQFF.